This T cell receptor (beta chain) was captured in a study of CXCR3-negative and CXCR3-positive naive CD8 T cells (dated by TCRdb to about 2019). Looking at the study overall: In total, roughly 150 million TRB reads were obtained, or roughly 1.5 +/- 0.3 million reads per library. Diversity and physicochemical repertoire analyses covered about a dozen donors pooled from two independent experiments. The TRBV-TRBJ cluster analysis covered naive subsets from 5 donors and memory cells from 3 donors. Overall results and qualifications from the work: Similar TRBV-TRBJ usage was shown by naive CXCR3-negative and CXCR3-positive cells from the same donor, whereas distinct patterns were shown by memory cells. Both naive subsets had comparably high repertoire diversity, while memory CD8+ T cells had much lower repertoire diversity. Because CXCR3 expression was partially decreased after cryopreservation, freshly isolated PBMCs were used for most assays. Surface CD5, linked to self-reactivity in mice, was comparable between naive subsets; TCR interaction strength was therefore also inferred from TRB CDR3 physicochemical properties. TRB CDR3s from CXCR3-positive naive cells showed higher hydrophobicity (lower Kidera factor 4), lower energy, and higher strength and volume indices than CXCR3-negative naive cells.

As for this clonotype: No antigen is known for it.

The CDR3 holds 14 amino acids from the cysteine to the phenylalanine. No DNA sequence is on record. Per the germline V gene (reference sequence), SGHNT is the CDR1 and YYREEE is the CDR2. The sequencer listed for this sample is NextSeq 550. The Human TCR Profiling Kit (MiLaboratory) was used to prepare UMI-labeled 5' RACE TRB cDNA libraries. cDNA synthesis used the entire amount of extracted RNA, and PCR amplification then used the entire amount of cDNA produced. The libraries were made side by side, with each library going through the same number of PCR cycles. Turning to the authors' computational methods: With a requirement of at least two reads per UMI, MIGEC and MiXCR extracted about 50,000 +/- 10,000 unique UMI-labeled TRB cDNA molecules per library. On average, each library contained approximately 40,000 +/- 10,000 functional in-frame TRB CDR3 nucleotide clonotypes without stop codons. Diversity metrics, including normalized Shannon-Wiener and Chao1, were computed in VDJtools after downsampling to 5000 UMI-labeled TRB molecules per sample. VDJtools computed clonotype-size-weighted physicochemical properties of the central five CDR3 residues: interaction energy, strength, volume and Kidera factor 4. Each CDR3 protein sequence appears as one entry after TCRdb reprocessed the reads, and no DNA is included. The V and J calls, along with clone size, are taken from TCRdb and not from the paper's own processing. The table held for this sample gives 46,000 or so distinct CDR3 sequences. Of the sample, about 2.3% falls within the top ten clones.

Each CD8+ T cell subset was flow-sorted in triplicate, and 300,000 cells per subset were placed directly into RLT lysis buffer. Naive CD8+ T cells were defined stringently as CD45RO-CCR7+CD27+CD95- to exclude memory contaminants. Peripheral blood mononuclear cells were isolated from buffy coats using standard density gradient centrifugation. Naive CXCR3-negative and CXCR3-positive CD8+ T cells were flow-sorted on a FACSAria III. Total RNA was extracted from sorted cells with an RNeasy Mini Kit. The TCR was taken from a human donor in good health. Some clones in this sample may be carry-over from other donors' samples. The sequenced sample was naive CXCR3- CD8+ T cells from blood. The intended sense of this specimen's cell subset or site label: CD45RO-CCR7+CD27+CD95- naive CD8+ T cells lacking CXCR3 (TNR3-). The chain is encoded by TRBV5-4 joined to TRBJ1-4; TCRdb names TRBD1, which stays unverified in the absence of DNA. The CDR3 in this case is CASSHWDTNEKLFF.